These 28 T cell receptor beta chains were all obtained from the same sample, sequenced in a study of shared clonotypes between healthy human individuals (dated by TCRdb to about 2020). For the CD8 naive samples, CD45RO-negative cells were positively selected for CCR7, yielding a CD45RA+CCR7+ population from which TemRA cells were excluded. Library method: the immunoSEQ multiplex PCR assay. Not all clones reach the TCRdb copy of this immuneACCESS table, which keeps in-frame sequences only. Checked studies attribute under half of the gap to unresolved V genes and leave the rest unexplained. For this sample there are around 600,000 clones; about 95% appear just once. Jointly, the top ten make up about 0.11% of the sample. Sequences were obtained from naive CD8+ T cells sorted from blood. The sample's cell subset or site, from its label and the paper: CD45RA+CCR7+. These receptors all come from a woman aged 25-40 years in good health.

The chain links TRBV2 to TRBJ2-7; TRBD2 aligns across 8 bases. Germline V lookup: CDR1 SNHLY, CDR2 FYNNEI. J lost 5 bases, V lost 7 bases, and 13 bases had no gene match. CDR3 length: 15 residues. The CDR3 region is CASTLGGLVPHEQYF. CDR3 in DNA: TGTGCCAGCACCCTTGGGGGACTAGTGCCCCACGAGCAGTACTTC. Variable domain in full (rest from reference TRBV2 and TRBJ2-7): EPEVTQTPSHQVTQMGQEVILRCVPISNHLYFYWYRQILGQKVEFLVSFYNNEISEKSEIFDDQFSVERPDGSNFTLKIRSTKLEDSAMYFCASTLGGLVPHEQYFGPGTRLTVT.

The J gene is TRBJ2-7, the V gene TRBV27, with D perhaps assigned TRBD1 or TRBD2 (5 bases each). Germline lookup yields CDR1 MNHEY and CDR2 SMNVEV (reference sequence). This CDR3 contains 13 residues. V was shortened by 5 bases and J by 3 bases, with 11 bases between the two germline ends. The CDR3 nucleotides read TGTGCCAGCAGTATCTGGGACGGCTACGAGCAGTACTTC. Translating gives CASSIWDGYEQYF.

The gene calls are TRBV5-6 and TRBJ1-2; D possibly corresponds to TRBD1 (6 bases). Germline CDR1 is SGHDT and CDR2 is YYEEEE. V was trimmed by 0 bases and J by 4 bases, leaving 10 bases between them. CDR3 length: 14 residues. As DNA, the CDR3 is TGTGCCAGCAGCTTGGACAGGGCACGCTATGGCTACACCTTC. Translating it yields CASSLDRARYGYTF. Based on the CDR3 plus reference TRBV5-6 and TRBJ1-2, the full variable domain is DAGVTQSPTHLIKTRGQQVTLRCSPKSGHDTVSWYQQALGQGPQFIFQYYEEEERQRGNFPDRFSGHQFPNYSSELNVNALLLGDSALYLCASSLDRARYGYTFGSGTRLTVV.

The chain recombines TRBV7-6 with TRBJ2-2; D is uncertain. Germline CDR1 reads SGHVS; CDR2 reads FNYEAQ. Trimming cost V 1 base and J 4 bases, with 1 base left between them. This CDR3 is 12 amino acids long. This CDR3 reads CASSLGTGELFF. The CDR3 nucleotides read TGTGCCAGCAGCTTAGGCACCGGGGAGCTGTTTTTT.

The genes are TRBV4-2 and TRBJ2-7; D call uncertain. With 0 bases removed from V and 5 bases from J, the gap between germline ends came to 2 bases. CDR3 length: 11 residues. CDR1 and CDR2 from the germline V gene are LGHNA and YNFKEQ. The CDR3 bases are TGTGCCAGCAGCCAAGAGGACGAGCAGTACTTC. Translated: CASSQEDEQYF.

J is TRBJ2-1 and V is TRBV27; D unresolved. Germline CDR1 reads MNHEY; CDR2 reads SMNVEV (reference sequence). Trimming removed 2 bases at V and 4 bases at J, with 12 bases between. The CDR3 extends over 15 amino acids. The CDR3 DNA follows: TGTGCCAGCAGTTTACAGTCCCGGCCTTACAATGAGCAGTTCTTC. Protein: CASSLQSRPYNEQFF.

The chain employs TRBV30 and TRBJ1-5; 7 positions agree with TRBD1. The germline CDR1 and CDR2 sequences are GTSNPN and SVGIG (reference sequence). The trim removed 0 bases at V and 4 bases at J, leaving 18 bases unmatched. There are 19 residues in the CDR3. In DNA, the CDR3 is TGTGCCTGGAGTGTAAGGAGGCTTGGTTTGACAGGGAGGAATCAGCCCCAGCATTTT. Translating gives CAWSVRRLGLTGRNQPQHF.

The rearrangement uses TRBV19 and TRBJ2-7; no reliable D call. Trimming removed 3 bases from V and 3 bases from J, with 9 bases in between. Looked up from germline, CDR1 is LNHDA and CDR2 is SQIVND (reference sequence). The CDR3 consists of 13 residues. CDR3 sequence reads: CASSISHFYEQYF. DNA for the CDR3: TGTGCCAGTAGTATTTCACACTTCTACGAGCAGTACTTC.

This rearrangement joins TRBV11-2 to TRBJ2-3; D could derive from TRBD1 or TRBD2 (5 bases each). The ends were cut back, 4 bases at V and 3 bases at J, with 17 bases in the middle. Germline CDR1 reads SGHAT; CDR2 reads FQNNGV. The CDR3 extends over 16 amino acids. The CDR3 spells CASSSRGRGPTDTQYF. The CDR3 DNA sequence: TGTGCCAGCAGCTCCCGGGGCAGAGGCCCTACAGATACGCAGTATTTT.

The chain joins TRBV9 to TRBJ2-4, with D perhaps matching TRBD1 (5 bases). Trimming cost V 0 bases and J 15 bases, with 16 bases left between them. CDR1 and CDR2 (germline): SGDLS, YYNGEE. This CDR3 has 13 amino acids. CDR3: CASSVDSGYLLYF. The DNA for the CDR3 is TGTGCCAGCAGCGTAGATTCAGGGTACCTTTTGTACTTC. Based on the CDR3 plus reference TRBV9 and TRBJ2-4, the full variable domain is DSGVTQTPKHLITATGQRVTLRCSPRSGDLSVYWYQQSLDQGLQFLIQYYNGEERAKGNILERFSAQQFPDLHSELNLSSLELGDSALYFCASSVDSGYLLYFGAGTRLSVL.

The chain links TRBV5-1 to TRBJ2-7; no reliable D call. CDR1 is SGHRS and CDR2 is YFSETQ in the germline V gene. This CDR3 is 13 amino acids long. V lost 4 bases, J lost 2 bases, and 10 bases lay in between. This chain's CDR3 is CASSKDGPYEQYF. The DNA for the CDR3 is TGCGCCAGCAGCAAGGACGGACCCTACGAGCAGTACTTC.

The chain links TRBV28 to TRBJ2-1; the match to TRBD2 covers 8 bases. CDR1 is MDHEN, CDR2 SYDVKM, per germline. There are 18 residues in the CDR3. V dropped 5 bases and J dropped 6; count of bases not matched to a gene: 18. The CDR3 is CASSPLGPGSGIANEQFF. The CDR3 coding sequence is TGTGCCAGCAGTCCCCTGGGACCCGGTAGCGGGATCGCCAATGAGCAGTTCTTC. The whole variable domain, remainder taken from reference TRBV28 and TRBJ2-1, is DVKVTQSSRYLVKRTGEKVFLECVQDMDHENMFWYRQDPGLGLRLIYFSYDVKMKEKGDIPEGYSVSREKKERFSLILESASTNQTSMYLCASSPLGPGSGIANEQFFGPGTRLTVL.

This chain links TRBV28 with TRBJ1-1; TRBD1 is a possible D gene (6 bases). Germline CDR1 is MDHEN and CDR2 is SYDVKM. This CDR3 has 15 residues. The V end was cut by 3 bases, the J end by 5 bases, with 16 bases between. CDR3 protein: CASSFVLTGLTEAFF. CDR3 sequence (DNA): TGTGCCAGCAGTTTCGTTCTCACAGGGTTGACTGAAGCTTTCTTT. Looking up the rest from reference TRBV28 and TRBJ1-1 gives the full variable domain: DVKVTQSSRYLVKRTGEKVFLECVQDMDHENMFWYRQDPGLGLRLIYFSYDVKMKEKGDIPEGYSVSREKKERFSLILESASTNQTSMYLCASSFVLTGLTEAFFGQGTRLTVV.

The chain is built from TRBV7-9 and TRBJ2-1, with TRBD1 identical over 7 bases. The CDR3 covers 15 residues. Per the germline V gene, CDR1 is SEHNR and CDR2 is FQNEAQ (reference sequence). The ends lost 5 bases at V and 5 bases at J; junction bases unmatched: 9. Here the CDR3 reads CASSPRTGLDNEQFF. CDR3 DNA sequence: TGTGCCAGCAGCCCCCGGACAGGTTTAGACAATGAGCAGTTCTTC.

The chain has TRBV5-8 and TRBJ2-7; 7 positions agree with TRBD2. Germline loops: CDR1 SGHTS, CDR2 YDEGEE. This CDR3 spans 12 amino acids. V gave up 4 bases and J gave up 9 bases; unmatched junction bases: 7. The CDR3 protein is CASSGGGGRQYF. The CDR3 DNA sequence: TGTGCCAGCAGCGGGGGGGGTGGTCGGCAGTACTTC. The variable domain in full, completed from reference TRBV5-8 and TRBJ2-7, reads EAGVTQSPTHLIKTRGQQATLRCSPISGHTSVYWYQQALGLGLQFLLWYDEGEERNRGNFPPRFSGRQFPNYSSELNVNALELEDSALYLCASSGGGGRQYFGPGTRLTVT.

This chain uses TRBV11-1 with TRBJ1-3; tentatively, D is TRBD1 (5 bases). In germline, CDR1 is SGHAT, CDR2 FQDESV (reference sequence). The ends were cut back, 5 bases at V and 7 bases at J, with 15 bases in the middle. The CDR3 consists of 14 residues. The CDR3 DNA sequence: TGTGCCAGCAGCCCGGGACCGCCAGCCAACACCATATATTTT. Its protein is CASSPGPPANTIYF.

As for this clone: Within the sample, other DNA sequences also encode this same CDR3. The V call is TRBV13, the J call TRBJ1-1; unclear D gene. This CDR3 spans 12 amino acids. V was clipped by 4 bases and J by 3 bases, with 6 bases between them. The germline gives CDR1 PRHDT, CDR2 FYEKMQ (reference sequence). CDR3 nucleotide sequence: TGTGCCAGCAGCTCCCACGACACTGAAGCTTTCTTT. The encoded protein is CASSSHDTEAFF.

The rearrangement uses TRBV19 and TRBJ2-7; TRBD2 is a possible D gene (5 bases). The germline V and J ends were trimmed by 2 bases and 0 bases, with 14 bases remaining between them. The CDR3 sequence is 16 residues long. Germline CDR1 and CDR2: LNHDA and SQIVND (reference sequence). CDR3 loop: CASSILLGLDSYEQYF. CDR3 coding DNA: TGTGCCAGTAGTATACTCCTTGGACTTGACTCCTACGAGCAGTACTTC.

The rearrangement links TRBV28 to TRBJ2-7; D remains ambiguous. The CDR3 spans 14 residues. Germline V gene sequence: CDR1 MDHEN, CDR2 SYDVKM. The V end lost 7 bases, the J end lost 3 bases, and 16 bases lay between the germline ends. CDR3 DNA: TGTGCCAGCACCCCAGTCGGGTCAAACTACGAGCAGTACTTC. It specifies CASTPVGSNYEQYF.

The rearrangement links TRBV27 to TRBJ2-7, with D tentatively TRBD1 (6 bases). V dropped 7 bases and J dropped 4 bases, with 20 bases sitting between them. The CDR3 is made up of 15 amino acids. The germline CDR1 and CDR2 sequences are MNHEY and SMNVEV (reference sequence). The CDR3 here is CASIKARGPIYEQYF. CDR3 coding DNA: TGTGCCAGCATCAAGGCCAGGGGACCCATATACGAGCAGTACTTC.

The chain carries TRBV9 and TRBJ2-7, with a weak D call TRBD1 (5 bases). V was cut by 0 bases and J by 3 bases, with 13 bases left in between. Per germline, CDR1 SGDLS and CDR2 YYNGEE. The CDR3 is made up of 15 amino acids. The DNA of the CDR3 is TGTGCCAGCAGCGTAGGGGGCCTATCCCTCTACGAGCAGTACTTC. Translation: CASSVGGLSLYEQYF. The whole variable domain, filled in from reference TRBV9 and TRBJ2-7, reads DSGVTQTPKHLITATGQRVTLRCSPRSGDLSVYWYQQSLDQGLQFLIQYYNGEERAKGNILERFSAQQFPDLHSELNLSSLELGDSALYFCASSVGGLSLYEQYFGPGTRLTVT.

The chain combines TRBV7-8 with TRBJ1-2; D possibly corresponds to TRBD1 (6 bases). Per germline, CDR1 SGHVS and CDR2 FQNEAQ. The CDR3 contains 15 residues. The germline V and J ends were trimmed by 2 bases and 6 bases, with 16 bases remaining between them. The CDR3 loop reads CASSLKRTGSDGYTF. CDR3 bases: TGTGCCAGCAGCTTAAAACGAACAGGGTCAGATGGCTACACCTTC.

This clone has only one observation. The rearrangement joins TRBV7-9 to TRBJ1-2; maybe TRBD1 (6 bases). From germline, CDR1 is SEHNR and CDR2 FQNEAQ (reference sequence). V was cut by 5 bases and J by 1 base, with 20 bases left in between. There are 17 residues in the CDR3. In DNA form, the CDR3 reads TGTGCCAGCAGCCCCGTAGGGGGGGTAGGCCTTAACTATGGCTACACCTTC. This gives the protein CASSPVGGVGLNYGYTF.

V usage is TRBV19 and J usage is TRBJ2-5; TRBD1 agrees at 8 bases. The J call is uncertain, as TRBJ2-7 better fits the DNA end. In germline, CDR1 is LNHDA, CDR2 SQIVND (reference sequence). The length of the CDR3 is 14 residues. DNA for the CDR3: TGTGCCACCCAAGCAGGGGGCGAATCCTACGAGCAGTACTTC. Amino acid sequence: CATQAGGESYEQYF.

This chain joins TRBV19 and TRBJ1-5; no definite D call. This CDR3 spans 14 amino acids. Trimming removed 3 bases from V and 5 bases from J, with 11 bases in between. The V gene's germline CDR1 is LNHDA and CDR2 SQIVND (reference sequence). CDR3 protein: CASSIRELDQPQHF. In nucleotides, the CDR3 is TGTGCCAGTAGTATCCGGGAATTGGATCAGCCCCAGCATTTT.

The rearrangement uses TRBV19 and TRBJ2-7, with a weak D call TRBD2 (6 bases). CDR1 LNHDA and CDR2 SQIVND come from the germline V gene (reference sequence). The CDR3 extends over 13 amino acids. With 4 bases removed from V and 5 bases from J, the gap between germline ends came to 12 bases. CDR3 coding DNA: TGTGCCAGTAGTACCCTTAGGAGGGACGAGCAGTACTTC. This sequence encodes CASSTLRRDEQYF.

V and J are TRBV28 and TRBJ2-7; 8 bases are shared with TRBD1. The CDR3 is 15 residues long. The V gene end was trimmed by 3 bases and the J gene end by 3 bases; junction bases not matched to a gene: 7. Germline V gives CDR1 MDHEN, CDR2 SYDVKM. The CDR3 is CASSFTGGPHYEQYF. CDR3 sequence (DNA): TGTGCCAGCAGTTTTACAGGGGGGCCCCACTACGAGCAGTACTTC.

The V gene is TRBV27, the J gene TRBJ1-2, with a tentative D call TRBD1 (6 bases). Deletions cut 7 bases from V and 7 bases from J, with 13 bases between. This CDR3 has 12 residues. Germline V CDR1 and CDR2: MNHEY, SMNVEV (reference sequence). The CDR3 protein is CASTTGGAGYTF. The CDR3 DNA sequence: TGTGCCAGCACCACCGGGGGCGCTGGCTACACCTTC.